The present T cell receptor beta chain was sequenced within a study of shared clonotypes between healthy human individuals. Whole-study context: Each donor contributed plates that comprised three CD4 naive, three CD4 memory, two CD8 naive and one CD8 memory. Study-wide findings and caveats: Represented genetic and exposure-history diversity was restricted by having few donors.

On this clone itself: Its specificity is not known.

Sorted-subset replicate PCR reactions were performed with around 200 ng DNA, corresponding to roughly 30,000 T cell genomes. The data were produced by immunoSEQ multiplex PCR, yet TCRdb's version contains in-frame clones alone and is incomplete. The profile shows approximately 2.3 million clones, 93% of them singletons. Into CD45RA+ naive and CD45RA-negative memory subsets, the CD4+ cells were split. CDR3 length: 14 amino acids. Trimming stripped 4 bases from V and 8 bases from J, with 14 bases between. Germline V lookup: CDR1 SNHLY, CDR2 FYNNEI. The sequence was obtained from a man aged 18 to 35 in good health. Some clones in this sample may be carry-over from other donors' samples. Sequences were obtained from naive CD4+ T cells from PBMCs. Subset described: CD45RA+ positively selected. The J gene is TRBJ1-4, the V gene TRBV2; possibly TRBD1 for D (6 bases). The CDR3: CASSVGGAGEKLFF. The CDR3, as DNA: TGTGCCAGCAGTGTTGGGGGGGCAGGGGAAAAACTGTTTTTT.